These T cell receptor beta chains were read from a single sample in a study of T-cell reconstitution after alpha-beta-depleted transplantation in children. TCRdb reanalysed the PCR reads using MiXCR and keeps one entry per CDR3 protein. Seen here are around 700,000 distinct CDR3 sequences, around 12% observed once, and the top ten hold approximately 0.8%. Source: PBMCs, taken before TCRalphabeta/CD19-depleted stem cell transplant. These receptor sequences come from a girl aged 2-9 years with congenital amegakaryocytic thrombocytopenia, due to receive a stem cell transplant. CDR3s include the opening cysteine and the closing phenylalanine or tryptophan. A D gene is named only where the DNA matches it firmly. The size field is filled for only some rows; it gives once, few, many or a size class.

CDR3aa: CSVTSARGELFF
CDR3nt: TGCAGCGTCACTAGCGCCCGCGGGGAGCTGTTTTTT
d_gene: TRBD2
v_gene: TRBV29-1
j_gene: TRBJ2-2
abundance: many

CDR3aa: CASSLGETDTGELFF
CDR3nt: TGTGCCAGCAGTTTGGGGGAGACGGACACCGGGGAGCTGTTTTTT
d_gene: -
v_gene: TRBV12-3/TRBV12-4
j_gene: TRBJ2-2
abundance: few

CDR3aa: CASTQQLVAETQYF
CDR3nt: TGTGCCAGCACCCAACAACTAGTGGCGGAGACCCAGTACTTC
d_gene: -
v_gene: TRBV12-3/TRBV12-4
j_gene: TRBJ2-5
abundance: -

CDR3aa: CATSSGTSEENTGELFF
CDR3nt: TGTGCCACCAGCAGCGGGACTAGCGAAGAGAACACCGGGGAGCTGTTTTTT
d_gene: TRBD2
v_gene: TRBV15
j_gene: TRBJ2-2
abundance: many

CDR3aa: CSAKLPGGELFF
CDR3nt: TGCAGTGCTAAGCTCCCCGGCGGGGAGCTGTTTTTT
d_gene: -
v_gene: TRBV20-1
j_gene: TRBJ2-2
abundance: many

CDR3aa: CATSPRGRTQYF
CDR3nt: TGTGCCACCAGTCCCAGAGGCAGGACCCAGTACTTC
d_gene: -
v_gene: TRBV24-1
j_gene: TRBJ2-5
abundance: few

CDR3aa: CSALAGSYNEQFF
CDR3nt: TGCAGTGCTTTAGCGGGTTCCTACAATGAGCAGTTCTTC
d_gene: TRBD2
v_gene: TRBV20-1
j_gene: TRBJ2-1
abundance: many

CDR3aa: CASSSLTSPVRTEQFF
CDR3nt: TGTGCCAGCAGTTCTCTGACTAGCCCCGTTAGAACGGAGCAGTTCTTC
d_gene: TRBD2
v_gene: TRBV27
j_gene: TRBJ2-1
abundance: -

CDR3aa: CASRSGRIIYEGQYF
CDR3nt: TGTGCCAGCAGGAGCGGGAGGATTATCTACGAAGGGCAGTACTTC
d_gene: TRBD2
v_gene: TRBV12-3/TRBV12-4
j_gene: TRBJ2-7
abundance: many

CDR3aa: CASSELIAETQYF
CDR3nt: TGTGCCAGCAGTGAACTAATCGCAGAGACCCAGTACTTC
d_gene: -
v_gene: TRBV6-1
j_gene: TRBJ2-5
abundance: -

CDR3aa: CSVHSGGYEQYF
CDR3nt: TGCAGCGTTCACAGCGGGGGCTACGAGCAGTACTTC
d_gene: TRBD2
v_gene: TRBV29-1
j_gene: TRBJ2-7
abundance: few

CDR3aa: CASSQDWGGRGYTF
CDR3nt: TGTGCCAGCAGCCAAGATTGGGGGGGGCGCGGCTACACCTTC
d_gene: -
v_gene: TRBV3-1
j_gene: TRBJ1-2
abundance: -

CDR3aa: CASFERGLAKNIQYF
CDR3nt: TGTGCCAGCTTCGAGAGGGGTTTAGCCAAAAACATTCAGTACTTC
d_gene: -
v_gene: TRBV5-6
j_gene: TRBJ2-4
abundance: few

CDR3aa: CASSGGTSGHYEQYF
CDR3nt: TGTGCCAGCAGCGGAGGGACTAGCGGGCACTACGAGCAGTACTTC
d_gene: TRBD2
v_gene: TRBV5-6
j_gene: TRBJ2-7
abundance: few

CDR3aa: CAVALGTSYNEQFF
CDR3nt: TGTGCCGTCGCACTAGGGACCTCCTACAATGAGCAGTTCTTC
d_gene: -
v_gene: TRBV28
j_gene: TRBJ2-1
abundance: -

CDR3aa: CASRPPASGVGELFF
CDR3nt: TGCGCCAGCCGCCCCCCGGCTAGTGGGGTCGGGGAGCTGTTTTTT
d_gene: -
v_gene: TRBV5-1
j_gene: TRBJ2-2
abundance: few

CDR3aa: CSARDYATEQYF
CDR3nt: TGCAGTGCTAGAGATTATGCGACAGAGCAGTACTTC
d_gene: -
v_gene: TRBV20-1
j_gene: TRBJ2-7
abundance: many

CDR3aa: CASSLVSNSYNEQFF
CDR3nt: TGCGCCAGCAGCTTGGTGAGTAACTCCTACAATGAGCAGTTCTTC
d_gene: -
v_gene: TRBV5-1
j_gene: TRBJ2-1
abundance: many

CDR3aa: CASSQIRAGGHTEFF
CDR3nt: TGCGCCAGCAGCCAAATCCGGGCGGGAGGGCACACAGAGTTCTTC
d_gene: TRBD2
v_gene: TRBV4-1
j_gene: TRBJ2-1
abundance: few

CDR3aa: CASSLDGWFKVEQFF
CDR3nt: TGTGCCAGCAGCTTAGATGGGTGGTTTAAAGTAGAGCAGTTCTTC
d_gene: -
v_gene: TRBV7-9
j_gene: TRBJ2-1
abundance: few

CDR3aa: CASSREGTHLSLTF
CDR3nt: TGCGCCAGCAGCAGGGAGGGGACACACTTGTCTCTCACCTTC
d_gene: -
v_gene: TRBV5-1
j_gene: TRBJ1-2
abundance: many

CDR3aa: CASTRGQGGNTQYF
CDR3nt: TGTGCCAGCACCCGCGGACAGGGGGGGAATACGCAGTATTTT
d_gene: TRBD1
v_gene: TRBV12-3/TRBV12-4
j_gene: TRBJ2-3
abundance: many

CDR3aa: CASSSGPYYNEQFF
CDR3nt: TGTGCCAGCAGCTCCGGGCCCTACTACAATGAGCAGTTCTTC
d_gene: -
v_gene: TRBV7-9
j_gene: TRBJ2-1
abundance: many

CDR3aa: CASSEGQAGSGYEQYF
CDR3nt: TGCGCCAGCAGCGAAGGACAGGCCGGTAGCGGCTACGAGCAGTACTTC
d_gene: -
v_gene: TRBV5-1
j_gene: TRBJ2-7
abundance: -

CDR3aa: CASSLAAPRQVRDFFTGELFF
CDR3nt: TGCGCCAGCAGCTTGGCCGCCCCTCGCCAGGTCCGGGACTTTTTCACCGGGGAGCTGTTTTTT
d_gene: -
v_gene: TRBV5-1
j_gene: TRBJ2-2
abundance: few

CDR3aa: CASSGTAGANVLTF
CDR3nt: TGTGCCAGCAGTGGGACAGCTGGGGCCAACGTCCTGACTTTC
d_gene: -
v_gene: TRBV2
j_gene: TRBJ2-6
abundance: few

CDR3aa: CASRLAGTIDNEQFF
CDR3nt: TGCGCCAGCAGACTAGCGGGGACGATCGACAATGAGCAGTTCTTC
d_gene: TRBD2
v_gene: TRBV10-2
j_gene: TRBJ2-1
abundance: many

CDR3aa: CASSDPTSGGPTDTQYF
CDR3nt: TGTGCCAGCAGTGACCCCACTAGCGGGGGGCCCACAGATACGCAGTATTTT
d_gene: TRBD2
v_gene: TRBV25-1
j_gene: TRBJ2-3
abundance: few

CDR3aa: CSASSGARDGYTF
CDR3nt: TGCAGTGCTAGTTCAGGGGCTAGGGATGGCTACACCTTC
d_gene: -
v_gene: TRBV20-1
j_gene: TRBJ1-2
abundance: -

CDR3aa: CASRVGVMAVNEQFF
CDR3nt: TGTGCCAGTAGAGTGGGGGTAATGGCTGTTAATGAGCAGTTCTTC
d_gene: -
v_gene: TRBV19
j_gene: TRBJ2-1
abundance: few

CDR3aa: CASRSGTMNTGELFF
CDR3nt: TGCGCCAGCCGCTCCGGGACCATGAACACCGGGGAGCTGTTTTTT
d_gene: -
v_gene: TRBV5-1
j_gene: TRBJ2-2
abundance: many

CDR3aa: CAGVSSGRDYGRYEQYF
CDR3nt: TGTGCCGGGGTGTCTAGCGGGAGAGATTACGGCCGGTACGAGCAGTACTTC
d_gene: TRBD2
v_gene: TRBV10-3
j_gene: TRBJ2-7
abundance: many

CDR3aa: CASRRRGGGNTEAFF
CDR3nt: TGTGCCAGCAGGCGCCGGGGAGGGGGCAACACTGAAGCTTTCTTT
d_gene: TRBD1
v_gene: TRBV12-3/TRBV12-4
j_gene: TRBJ1-1
abundance: few

CDR3aa: CSARSSGPPYEQYF
CDR3nt: TGCAGTGCTAGATCTTCAGGACCTCCCTACGAGCAGTACTTC
d_gene: -
v_gene: TRBV20-1
j_gene: TRBJ2-7
abundance: many

CDR3aa: CASSLGPSGASYEQYF
CDR3nt: TGTGCCAGCAGCTTAGGTCCTAGCGGAGCCTCCTACGAGCAGTACTTC
d_gene: TRBD2
v_gene: TRBV7-9
j_gene: TRBJ2-7
abundance: -

CDR3aa: CSAGIRGLAGGYETQYF
CDR3nt: TGCAGTGCGGGAATCCGAGGACTAGCGGGAGGGTATGAGACCCAGTACTTC
d_gene: TRBD2
v_gene: TRBV20-1
j_gene: TRBJ2-5
abundance: few

CDR3aa: CSARGKEGLYEQFF
CDR3nt: TGCAGTGCTAGGGGGAAGGAGGGGCTATACGAGCAGTTCTTC
d_gene: -
v_gene: TRBV20-1
j_gene: TRBJ2-1
abundance: many

CDR3aa: CASGPDSGANVLTF
CDR3nt: TGTGCCAGCGGGCCAGACTCTGGGGCCAACGTCCTGACTTTC
d_gene: -
v_gene: TRBV7-9
j_gene: TRBJ2-6
abundance: -

CDR3aa: CASSYAGRPYEQYF
CDR3nt: TGTGCCAGCAGTTATGCGGGCCGCCCCTACGAGCAGTACTTC
d_gene: -
v_gene: TRBV28
j_gene: TRBJ2-7
abundance: few

CDR3aa: CASSLLSGQYNEQFF
CDR3nt: TGCGCCAGCAGCCTACTTAGCGGCCAGTACAATGAGCAGTTCTTC
d_gene: -
v_gene: TRBV5-1
j_gene: TRBJ2-1
abundance: many

CDR3aa: CASSLSLAGVGKETQYF
CDR3nt: TGTGCCAGCAGTTTATCGCTAGCGGGAGTTGGGAAAGAGACCCAGTACTTC
d_gene: TRBD2
v_gene: TRBV27
j_gene: TRBJ2-5
abundance: -

CDR3aa: CASSFGPRDTWDIQYF
CDR3nt: TGTGCCAGCAGCTTCGGCCCCCGGGACACATGGGACATTCAGTACTTC
d_gene: -
v_gene: TRBV7-9
j_gene: TRBJ2-4
abundance: -